Following are 29 T cell receptor beta chains from one sample sequenced in a study of cytomegalovirus exposure and HLA in healthy donors. 13 Jbeta primers and 60 Vbeta primers were used for the PCR. Generated by immunoSEQ multiplex PCR, the TCRdb table keeps only in-frame clones and is missing some. Of tens of thousands of clones listed, roughly 82% are singletons. Sample: PBMCs. These receptors all come from a young woman in good health and CMV-seronegative.

The gene calls are TRBV9 and TRBJ2-5, with 7 bases aligning to TRBD1. The J call may be faulty, since TRBJ2-7 better matches the DNA end. CDR1 SGDLS and CDR2 YYNGEE come from the germline V gene. The CDR3 runs 15 residues. For the CDR3, the DNA is TGTGCCAGCAGCCCCACGGACAGGCCAACCTACGAGCAGTACTTC. Translation: CASSPTDRPTYEQYF.

The chain couples TRBV7-9 to TRBJ1-4; D is perhaps TRBD1 (5 bases). The CDR3 spans 14 residues. CDR1 SEHNR and CDR2 FQNEAQ come from the germline V gene (reference sequence). V was clipped by 4 bases and J by 8 bases, with 14 bases between them. CDR3 amino acids: CASSSRGRGEKLFF. In DNA, the CDR3 is TGTGCCAGCAGCTCCCGGGGGAGAGGAGAAAAACTGTTTTTT. The complete variable domain, with remaining parts taken from reference TRBV7-9 and TRBJ1-4, reads DTGVSQNPRHKITKRGQNVTFRCDPISEHNRLYWYRQTLGQGPEFLTYFQNEAQLEKSRLLSDRFSAERPKGSFSTLEIQRTEQGDSAMYLCASSSRGRGEKLFFGSGTQLSVL.

The chain links TRBV7-2 to TRBJ1-6; the D is unclear. Germline loops: CDR1 SGHTA, CDR2 FQGNSA. The V gene lost 1 base and the J gene lost 14 bases, with 18 bases spanning the gap. This CDR3 has 15 amino acids. The CDR3 DNA reads as TGTGCCAGCAGCTTAGAGGAGGCAGGTTTGGAAGCCCTCCACTTT. Protein: CASSLEEAGLEALHF. Filled out from reference TRBV7-2 and TRBJ1-6, the complete variable domain reads GAGVSQSPSNKVTEKGKDVELRCDPISGHTALYWYRQSLGQGLEFLIYFQGNSAPDKSGLPSDRFSAERTGGSVSTLTIQRTQQEDSAVYLCASSLEEAGLEALHFGNGTRLTVT.

The rearrangement uses TRBV28 and TRBJ1-4; 8 bases line up with TRBD1. CDR3 length: 16 amino acids. Germline CDR1 and CDR2: MDHEN and SYDVKM. V gave up 6 bases and J gave up 4 bases; unmatched junction bases: 10. CDR3 coding DNA: TGTGCCAGCAGCCTCAGCAGGGGGCCCCTTAATGAAAAACTGTTTTTT. Translation gives CASSLSRGPLNEKLFF.

The chain employs TRBV4-3 and TRBJ2-7; TRBD1 aligns across 10 bases. The V segment lost 3 bases and the J segment 6 bases; nucleotides outside the gene matches: 5. CDR3 length: 14 residues. Looked up from germline, CDR1 is LGHNA and CDR2 is YSLEER. DNA of the CDR3: TGCGCCAGCAGCCACGGGACAGGGGAAGGCGAGCAGTACTTC. Translating gives CASSHGTGEGEQYF.

The V gene is TRBV5-1, the J gene TRBJ2-5; 8 bases match TRBD1. CDR3 length: 15 residues. Germline V CDR1 and CDR2: SGHRS, YFSETQ. After removal of 4 bases from V and 5 bases from J, the junction contained 10 bases not matched to a gene. The CDR3 region has the DNA TGCGCCAGCAGCGATGGCAGGGGGCTTAGGGAGACCCAGTACTTC. Residues: CASSDGRGLRETQYF.

This clone was seen once. V and J are TRBV4-3 and TRBJ1-2, with 7 bases identical to TRBD1. Per the germline V gene, CDR1 is LGHNA and CDR2 is YSLEER. Losses at the gene ends were 2 bases for V and 6 bases for J; bases not matched to a gene: 9. CDR3 length: 15 residues. This CDR3 reads CASSQSLQGRNGYTF. CDR3 DNA sequence: TGCGCCAGCAGCCAATCCTTACAGGGGAGGAATGGCTACACCTTC.

The chain is built from TRBV5-1 and TRBJ1-1; TRBD1 matches 7 bases. V gave up 4 bases and J gave up 7 bases; unmatched junction bases: 4. There are 12 residues in the CDR3. Germline CDR1 reads SGHRS; CDR2 reads YFSETQ. The chain's CDR3 is CASSVHRGEAFF. In DNA, the CDR3 is TGCGCCAGCAGCGTACACAGGGGTGAAGCTTTCTTT.

This clone occurred a few times. The gene calls are TRBV7-9 and TRBJ2-5; 10 bases match TRBD1. Germline V gene data show CDR1 as SEHNR and CDR2 as FQNEAQ (reference sequence). The CDR3 has 15 residues. V shed 1 base and J 2 bases; nucleotides not matched to a gene: 1. The CDR3 nucleotides are TGTGCCAGCAGCTTAGGGACAGGGGGGCAAGAGACCCAGTACTTC. This gives the protein CASSLGTGGQETQYF. Supplemented by reference TRBV7-9 and TRBJ2-5, the full variable domain reads DTGVSQNPRHKITKRGQNVTFRCDPISEHNRLYWYRQTLGQGPEFLTYFQNEAQLEKSRLLSDRFSAERPKGSFSTLEIQRTEQGDSAMYLCASSLGTGGQETQYFGPGTRLLVL.

The J gene is TRBJ1-5, the V gene TRBV7-7; no firm D call. This CDR3 has 13 residues. The V and J ends lost 1 base and 5 bases respectively, with 6 bases between them. Germline V gene sequence: CDR1 SSHAT, CDR2 FNYEAQ (reference sequence). The CDR3 spells CASSLDSHQPQHF. The CDR3 region has the DNA TGTGCCAGCAGCTTAGACAGCCATCAGCCCCAGCATTTT.

The CDR3 region has the DNA TGTGCCAGCAGCAGGACAGGGTCTGGCTACGAGCAGTACTTC. It encodes CASSRTGSGYEQYF. The V and J genes are TRBV5-4 and TRBJ2-5; 8 bases map to TRBD1. The closer fit of TRBJ2-7 to the DNA end suggests the J call may be wrong. The germline V gene encodes CDR1 SGHNT and CDR2 YYREEE (reference sequence). The CDR3 has 14 residues.

Worth noting for this clone: This may come from a read error, since a much larger clone is one base off. The CDR3 DNA is TGTGCCAGCAGTTTCGGACAGGCTCATTCCGTCTCCTACGAGCACTACTTC. Its protein is CASSFGQAHSVSYEHYF. The chain couples TRBV27 to TRBJ2-7; 7 positions agree with TRBD1. The CDR3 runs to 17 residues. The V gene's germline CDR1 is MNHEY and CDR2 SMNVEV (reference sequence).

This clone was counted between two and nine times. The chain employs TRBV6-5 and TRBJ2-1; possible D gene TRBD2, 6 bases. Deletions cut 1 base from V and 8 bases from J, with 9 bases between. The CDR3 runs to 13 residues. From germline, CDR1 is MNHEY and CDR2 SVGAGI. The chain's CDR3 is CASSYFGRDEQFF. CDR3 coding DNA: TGTGCCAGCAGTTACTTCGGGAGAGATGAGCAGTTCTTC.

The chain carries TRBV7-2 and TRBJ1-1, with 7 bases that match TRBD1. The V gene's germline CDR1 is SGHTA and CDR2 FQGNSA. The CDR3 runs to 15 residues. With V trimmed by 2 bases and J by 0 bases, 3 bases remained unmatched. In nucleotides, the CDR3 is TGTGCCAGCAGCTTATCGACAGGGTTGAACACTGAAGCTTTCTTT. Translation gives CASSLSTGLNTEAFF.

J is TRBJ2-7 and V is TRBV30; 9 bases align to TRBD2. CDR1 and CDR2 (germline): GTSNPN, SVGIG (reference sequence). This CDR3 is 14 amino acids long. The V gene end was trimmed by 4 bases and the J gene end by 7 bases; junction bases not matched to a gene: 11. CDR3: CAWTVAGARGEQYF. In nucleotides, the CDR3 is TGTGCCTGGACGGTAGCGGGAGCCCGGGGGGAGCAGTACTTC.

CDR3 residues: CASSDSTGRPYEQYF. CDR3 bases: TGTGCCAGCAGTGATTCAACAGGACGCCCCTACGAGCAGTACTTC. The chain links TRBV25-1 to TRBJ2-7; a weak D match, TRBD1 (5 bases). The germline V and J ends were trimmed by 3 bases and 2 bases, with 14 bases remaining between them. Germline V gene lookup returns CDR1 MGHDK and CDR2 SYGVNS. This CDR3 has 15 amino acids.

The chain links TRBV27 to TRBJ2-4; the D gene is possibly TRBD1 (5 bases). This CDR3 region has 14 residues. Germline V gene sequence: CDR1 MNHEY, CDR2 SMNVEV (reference sequence). Between the trimmed V and J ends, which lost 4 bases and 7 bases, there was a span of 14 bases. CDR3 nucleotides: TGTGCCAGCAGTTGGGCTGGGCCAGGGAACATTCAGTACTTC. This codes for CASSWAGPGNIQYF.

The chain is built from TRBV7-9 and TRBJ1-1, with 8 positions matching TRBD1. The CDR3 sequence is 15 residues long. CDR1 SEHNR and CDR2 FQNEAQ come from the germline V gene (reference sequence). The junction had 6 bases not matched to a gene; V was cut back by 4 bases and J by 2 bases. The CDR3 reads CASSSRQGINTEAFF. CDR3 DNA sequence: TGTGCCAGCAGCTCAAGACAGGGGATAAACACTGAAGCTTTCTTT.

CDR3 coding DNA: TGTGCCAGCAGTTTAGGGAGGGTAGCGGGACTATGGAATGAGCAGTTCTTC. Its protein is CASSLGRVAGLWNEQFF. This chain joins TRBV28 and TRBJ2-1; TRBD2 agrees at 8 bases. CDR1 and CDR2 (germline): MDHEN, SYDVKM. J gave up 7 bases and V 2 bases, and 13 bases lay outside the gene matches. CDR3 length equals 17 residues.

The gene calls are TRBV7-3 and TRBJ2-7; D is unclear. CDR1 and CDR2 from the germline V gene are SGHTA and FQGTGA. There are 12 residues in the CDR3. Trimming took 1 base from V and 5 from J, leaving 6 bases between them. The CDR3 here is CASSLNGHEQYF. The CDR3 DNA follows: TGTGCCAGCAGCTTAAATGGCCACGAGCAGTACTTC. Full variable domain (missing parts from reference TRBV7-3 and TRBJ2-7): GAGVSQTPSNKVTEKGKYVELRCDPISGHTALYWYRQSLGQGPEFLIYFQGTGAADDSGLPNDRFFAVRPEGSVSTLKIQRTERGDSAVYLCASSLNGHEQYFGPGTRLTVT.

V gene TRBV19 combines with J gene TRBJ2-7; TRBD1 matches 10 bases. The CDR3 loop spans 14 amino acids. Germline-derived CDR1 and CDR2 are LNHDA and SQIVND (reference sequence). V was pared by 4 bases and J by 3 bases, with 3 bases of the junction left unmatched. The CDR3 reads CASSSGQGVYEQYF. CDR3 nucleotides: TGTGCCAGTAGTAGTGGACAGGGGGTCTACGAGCAGTACTTC. The full variable domain, its missing parts supplied by reference TRBV19 and TRBJ2-7, is DGGITQSPKYLFRKEGQNVTLSCEQNLNHDAMYWYRQDPGQGLRLIYYSQIVNDFQKGDIAEGYSVSREKKESFPLTVTSAQKNPTAFYLCASSSGQGVYEQYFGPGTRLTVT.

The rearrangement uses TRBV7-9 and TRBJ2-1, with D possibly matching TRBD1 (7 bases). This CDR3 region has 12 residues. V lost 6 bases to trimming and J lost 7 bases, with 10 bases between them. Germline values: CDR1 SEHNR, CDR2 FQNEAQ (reference sequence). The CDR3 DNA reads TGTGCCAGCAGTCCAGGGGGGAATGAGCAGTTCTTC. Its protein is CASSPGGNEQFF.

This sequence joins TRBV6-6 and TRBJ2-7, with TRBD1 as a possible D gene (6 bases). The germline V gene has CDR1 MNHNY and CDR2 SVGAGI (reference sequence). V was shortened by 6 bases and J by 2 bases, with 11 bases between the two germline ends. The CDR3 covers 13 residues. In DNA, the CDR3 is TGTGCCAGCAGCGGACAGCGCCCCTACGAGCAGTACTTC. It is translated as CASSGQRPYEQYF.

The rearrangement links TRBV4-3 to TRBJ1-2, with 8 bases that match TRBD1. This CDR3 has 15 amino acids. Germline assignment: CDR1 LGHNA and CDR2 YSLEER. J lost 2 bases, V lost 1 base, and 3 bases had no gene match. CDR3 DNA: TGCGCCAGCAGCCAAGGGACAGGGCGGAACTATGGCTACACCTTC. Protein: CASSQGTGRNYGYTF.

This chain links TRBV27 with TRBJ1-5; the D is unclear. Trimming removed 3 bases at V and 1 base at J, with 4 bases between. Germline-derived CDR1 and CDR2 are MNHEY and SMNVEV (reference sequence). The CDR3 sequence is 13 residues long. CDR3 loop: CASSFLSNQPQHF. As DNA, the CDR3 is TGTGCCAGCAGTTTCTTAAGCAATCAGCCCCAGCATTTT.

The chain employs TRBV4-1 and TRBJ2-1, with 15 bases matching TRBD2. Germline CDR1 MGHRA, CDR2 YSYEKL. The CDR3 is 17 residues long. The J segment lost 8 bases and the V segment lost 2 bases, leaving 7 bases of the junction unmatched. The CDR3 sequence is CASSQSGLAGGHYEQFF. Written as DNA, the CDR3 is TGCGCCAGCAGCCAATCCGGACTAGCGGGGGGGCATTATGAGCAGTTCTTC.

The V call is TRBV27, the J call TRBJ2-1; 8 nucleotides agree with TRBD2. CDR1 MNHEY and CDR2 SMNVEV come from the germline V gene (reference sequence). With V trimmed by 6 bases and J by 8 bases, 18 bases remained unmatched. This CDR3 contains 17 residues. The CDR3 DNA sequence: TGTGCCAGCAGACCAGACAGTTTCGGGAGGGCCGTCGATGAGCAGTTCTTC. Amino acids: CASRPDSFGRAVDEQFF.

The chain couples TRBV7-2 to TRBJ2-3, with 7 nucleotides matching TRBD2. J was trimmed by 5 bases and V by 5 bases; bases with no gene match: 7. CDR3 length: 14 residues. The germline CDR1 and CDR2 sequences are SGHTA and FQGNSA. The CDR3 sequence: CASSATSRVDTQYF. The CDR3 DNA reads as TGTGCCAGCAGCGCGACTAGCCGCGTAGATACGCAGTATTTT.

This clone was seen a single time. The rearrangement uses TRBV9 and TRBJ2-5; perhaps TRBD2 as D (5 bases). V lost 4 bases to trimming and J lost 5 bases, with 12 bases between them. The CDR3 contains 13 residues. Germline assignment: CDR1 SGDLS and CDR2 YYNGEE. The CDR3 protein is CASSRGFGETQYF. The CDR3 coding sequence is TGTGCCAGCAGCCGGGGTTTCGGGGAGACCCAGTACTTC. Drawing the rest from reference TRBV9 and TRBJ2-5, the complete variable domain is DSGVTQTPKHLITATGQRVTLRCSPRSGDLSVYWYQQSLDQGLQFLIQYYNGEERAKGNILERFSAQQFPDLHSELNLSSLELGDSALYFCASSRGFGETQYFGPGTRLLVL.